This T cell receptor (beta chain) is from a study of T-cell reconstitution after alpha-beta-depleted transplantation in children. General study results and limits: After transplant, high TCRbeta diversity at day 60 in some patients arose from surviving recipient T cells and thymic progenitors. Reported findings indicate that, about two months after transplant, alpha-beta T cells came from several hundred expanded clones, which were derived from non-depleted graft cells. At one year after transplant, newly produced T cells mostly accounted for T-cell counts and diversity.

The CDR3 length is 11 residues. V gave up 4 bases and J gave up 6 bases, with 7 bases separating them. The V gene's germline CDR1 is SQVTM and CDR2 ANQGSEA. Preparation of the TCRbeta library used unique molecular identifiers. TCRdb redid the calling of the PCR reads with MiXCR, one entry per CDR3 protein. The table has around 580,000 distinct CDR3 sequences, about 23% seen once. Many counts were recorded for this clonotype. Its antigen is not known. The sample consisted of PBMCs, mostly from graft donor cells, taken 360 days after TCRalphabeta/CD19-depleted stem cell transplant. This receptor was identified in a boy in the first two years of life who had a stem cell transplant for acute myeloid leukemia, so the T cells may come from the graft donor. J is TRBJ2-1 and V is TRBV29-1; weak D call: TRBD2 (6 bases). The CDR3, as DNA: TGCAGCGTTGTTAGCGGCAATGAGCAGTTCTTC. Protein product: CSVVSGNEQFF.